Ten or more counts support the clone carrying this TCR beta chain. As yet, its antigen is unknown. The read comes to an end 3 residues before the CDR3 does, leaving the germline J gene to fill in the end. Measured with immunoSEQ multiplex PCR; TCRdb has only the in-frame clones, and not every one. The profile covers about 32,000 clones, none occurring a single time. The sample comes from a study of T cell clonality in common variable immunodeficiency. General study points: Reportedly, TCR beta sequences from common variable immunodeficiency showed fewer deletions and N-nucleotide insertions.

In germline, CDR1 is MDHEN, CDR2 SYDVKM. Trimming took off 10 bases at V and 5 bases at J, with 15 bases between the two ends. This CDR3 comprises 14 residues. The receptor was derived from a person aged 18 to 70 in good health. Sequencing was carried out using peripheral blood mononuclear cells. J is TRBJ1-6 and V is TRBV28, with D uncertain. CDR3 in amino acids: CAIPGRENNSPLHF. CDR3 DNA (partial): TGTGCCATCCCCGGGCGGGAAAATAATTCACCC.